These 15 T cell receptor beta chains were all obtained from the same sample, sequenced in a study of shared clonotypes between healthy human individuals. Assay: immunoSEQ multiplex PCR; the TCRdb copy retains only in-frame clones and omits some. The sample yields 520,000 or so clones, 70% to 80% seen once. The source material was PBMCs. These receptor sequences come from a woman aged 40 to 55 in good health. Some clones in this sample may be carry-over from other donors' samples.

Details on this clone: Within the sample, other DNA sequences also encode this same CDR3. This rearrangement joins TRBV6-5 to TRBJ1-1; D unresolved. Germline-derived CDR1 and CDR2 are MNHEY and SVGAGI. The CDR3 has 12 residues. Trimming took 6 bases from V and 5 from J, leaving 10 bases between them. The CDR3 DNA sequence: TGTGCCAGCAGCCGAGGGAATACTGAAGCTTTCTTT. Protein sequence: CASSRGNTEAFF.

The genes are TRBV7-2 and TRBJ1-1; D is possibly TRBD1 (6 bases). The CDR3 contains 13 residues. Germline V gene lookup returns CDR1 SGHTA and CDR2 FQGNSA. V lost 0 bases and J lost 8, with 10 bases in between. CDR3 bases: TGTGCCAGCAGCTTAGCGGGGGCCTTAGAAGCTTTCTTT. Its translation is CASSLAGALEAFF. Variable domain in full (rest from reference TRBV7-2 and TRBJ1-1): GAGVSQSPSNKVTEKGKDVELRCDPISGHTALYWYRQSLGQGLEFLIYFQGNSAPDKSGLPSDRFSAERTGGSVSTLTIQRTQQEDSAVYLCASSLAGALEAFFGQGTRLTVV.

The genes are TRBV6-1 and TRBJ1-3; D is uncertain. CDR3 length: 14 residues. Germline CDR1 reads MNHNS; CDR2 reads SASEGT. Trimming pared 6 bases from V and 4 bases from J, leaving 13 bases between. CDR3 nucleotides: TGTGCCAGCAGCCGAGCAGGCGGGGGAAACACCATATATTTT. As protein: CASSRAGGGNTIYF.

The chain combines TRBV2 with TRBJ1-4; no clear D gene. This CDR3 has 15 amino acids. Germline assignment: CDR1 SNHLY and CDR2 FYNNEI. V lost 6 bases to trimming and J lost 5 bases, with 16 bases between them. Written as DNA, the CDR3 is TGTGCCAGCAGGGCCTACACAGCGGGAAATGAAAAACTGTTTTTT. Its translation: CASRAYTAGNEKLFF.

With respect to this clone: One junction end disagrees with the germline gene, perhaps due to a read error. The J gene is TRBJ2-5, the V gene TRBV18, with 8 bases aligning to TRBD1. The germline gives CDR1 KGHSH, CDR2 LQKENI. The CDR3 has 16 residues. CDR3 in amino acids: CASSPLDRGDQETRYF. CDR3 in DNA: TGTGCCAGCTCACCCCTAGACAGGGGAGACCAAGAGACCCGGTACTTC.

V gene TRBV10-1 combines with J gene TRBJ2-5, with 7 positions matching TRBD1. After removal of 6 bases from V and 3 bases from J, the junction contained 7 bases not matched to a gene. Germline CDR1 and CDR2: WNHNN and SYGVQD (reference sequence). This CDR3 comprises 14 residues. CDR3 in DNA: TGCGCCAGCAGGCCGGGACAGTTAAAAGAGACCCAGTACTTC. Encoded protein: CASRPGQLKETQYF.

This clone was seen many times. Here the CDR3 DNA reads TGTGCCAGCACCGGCGCAGGGGCCTACAATGAGCAGTTCTTC. Amino acids: CASTGAGAYNEQFF. The chain is built from TRBV14 and TRBJ2-1, with D tentatively TRBD1 (6 bases). The CDR3 spans 14 residues. Trimming pared 7 bases from V and 2 bases from J, leaving 12 bases between. Germline loops: CDR1 SGHDN, CDR2 FVKESK.

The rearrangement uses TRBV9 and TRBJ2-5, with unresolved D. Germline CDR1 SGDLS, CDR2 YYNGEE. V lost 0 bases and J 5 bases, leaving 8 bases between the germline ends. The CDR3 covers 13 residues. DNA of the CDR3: TGTGCCAGCAGCGTAGGGATGCGTGAGACCCAGTACTTC. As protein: CASSVGMRETQYF. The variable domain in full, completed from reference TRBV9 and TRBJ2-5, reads DSGVTQTPKHLITATGQRVTLRCSPRSGDLSVYWYQQSLDQGLQFLIQYYNGEERAKGNILERFSAQQFPDLHSELNLSSLELGDSALYFCASSVGMRETQYFGPGTRLLVL.

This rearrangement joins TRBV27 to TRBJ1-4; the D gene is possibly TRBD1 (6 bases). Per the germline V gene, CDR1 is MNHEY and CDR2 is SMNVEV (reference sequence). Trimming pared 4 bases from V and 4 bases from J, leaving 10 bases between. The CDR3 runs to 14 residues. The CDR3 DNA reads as TGTGCCAGCAGTTCAGGGGACTATAATGAAAAACTGTTTTTT. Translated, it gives CASSSGDYNEKLFF.

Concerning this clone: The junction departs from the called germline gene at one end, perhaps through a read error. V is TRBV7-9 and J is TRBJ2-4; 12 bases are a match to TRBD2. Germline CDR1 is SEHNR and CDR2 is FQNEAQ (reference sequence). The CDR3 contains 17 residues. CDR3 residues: CASSFPTSGSAQNIQYF. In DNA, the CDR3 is TGTGCCAGCAGCTTCCCGACTAGCGGGAGTGCACAAAATATTCAGTACTTC.

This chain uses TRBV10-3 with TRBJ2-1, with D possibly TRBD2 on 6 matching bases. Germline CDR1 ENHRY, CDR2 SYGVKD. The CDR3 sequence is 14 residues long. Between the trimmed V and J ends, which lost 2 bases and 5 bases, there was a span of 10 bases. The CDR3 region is CAISEDPSDNEQFF. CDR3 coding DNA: TGTGCCATCAGTGAGGATCCTAGCGACAATGAGCAGTTCTTC.

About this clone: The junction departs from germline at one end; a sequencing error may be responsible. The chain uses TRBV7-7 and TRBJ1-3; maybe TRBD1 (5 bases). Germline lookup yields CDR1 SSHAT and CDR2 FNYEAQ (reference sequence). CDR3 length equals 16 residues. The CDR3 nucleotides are TGTGCTAGCAGCCCTTTGCCAGGGACCTCTGGAAACACCATATATTTT. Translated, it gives CASSPLPGTSGNTIYF.

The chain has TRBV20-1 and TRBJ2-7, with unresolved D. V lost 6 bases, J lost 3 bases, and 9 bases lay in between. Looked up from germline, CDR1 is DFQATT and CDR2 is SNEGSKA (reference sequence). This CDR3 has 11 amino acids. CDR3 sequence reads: CSAAEYYEQYF. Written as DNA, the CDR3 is TGCAGTGCCGCCGAATACTACGAGCAGTACTTC.

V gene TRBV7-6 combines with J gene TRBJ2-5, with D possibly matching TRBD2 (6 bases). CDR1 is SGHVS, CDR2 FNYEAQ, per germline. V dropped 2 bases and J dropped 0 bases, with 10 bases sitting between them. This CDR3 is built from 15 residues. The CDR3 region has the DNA TGTGCCAGCAGCTTAACAGCGGGCTACCAAGAGACCCAGTACTTC. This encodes CASSLTAGYQETQYF.

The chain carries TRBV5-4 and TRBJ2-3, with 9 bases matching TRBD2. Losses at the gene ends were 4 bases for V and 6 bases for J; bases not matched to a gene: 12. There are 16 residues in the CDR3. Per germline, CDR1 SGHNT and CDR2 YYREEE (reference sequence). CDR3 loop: CASSTRTSETGDTQYF. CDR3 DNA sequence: TGTGCCAGCAGCACAAGGACTAGCGAGACGGGGGATACGCAGTATTTT.